This T cell receptor (beta chain) was sequenced for a study of cytomegalovirus exposure and HLA in healthy donors. This CDR3 has 16 amino acids. V was clipped by 0 bases and J by 1 base; unmatched bases: 2. The germline gives CDR1 MNHEY, CDR2 SVGAGI. The PCR made use of 60 Vbeta and 13 Jbeta primers. Produced via immunoSEQ multiplex PCR; TCRdb's table is partial and in-frame only. The data contain over 110,000 clones, roughly four fifths of them singletons. Of note for this clone: Its antigen is unidentified.

Study findings and constraints: Common viral pathogens (according to a later analysis) appeared linked to several of the most significant clusters. When presence/absence was analysed, sequencing depth was taken to be roughly uniform across donors. In a later analysis, a missense DCLRE1C variant was linked to TCR beta V- and J-gene trimming.

The sequencing sample was made of PBMCs. V usage is TRBV6-5 and J usage is TRBJ2-3, with TRBD2 identical over 9 bases. The source of this sequence is a male donor in good health and CMV-seronegative. As DNA, the CDR3 is TGTGCCAGCAGTTACTCGGGCGGGAGGGGCACAGATACGCAGTATTTT. Amino acids: CASSYSGGRGTDTQYF.